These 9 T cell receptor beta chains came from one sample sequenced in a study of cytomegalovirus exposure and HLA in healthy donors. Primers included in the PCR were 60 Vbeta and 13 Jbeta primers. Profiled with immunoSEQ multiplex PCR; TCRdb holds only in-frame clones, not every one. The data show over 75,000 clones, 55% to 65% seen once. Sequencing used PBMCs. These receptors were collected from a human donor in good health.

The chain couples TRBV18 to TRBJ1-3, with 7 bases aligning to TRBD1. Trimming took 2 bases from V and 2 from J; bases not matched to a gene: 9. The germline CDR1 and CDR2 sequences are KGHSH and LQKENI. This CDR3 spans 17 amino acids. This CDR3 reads CASSPAQGTFTGNTIYF. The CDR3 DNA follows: TGTGCCAGCTCACCAGCACAGGGGACTTTTACTGGAAACACCATATATTTT.

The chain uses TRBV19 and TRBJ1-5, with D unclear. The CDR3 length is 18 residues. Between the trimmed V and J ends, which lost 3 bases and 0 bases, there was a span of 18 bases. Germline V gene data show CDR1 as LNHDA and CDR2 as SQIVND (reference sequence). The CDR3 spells CASSMFSVNSFSNQPQHF. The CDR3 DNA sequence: TGTGCCAGTAGTATGTTTTCAGTGAACAGCTTTAGCAATCAGCCCCAGCATTTT.

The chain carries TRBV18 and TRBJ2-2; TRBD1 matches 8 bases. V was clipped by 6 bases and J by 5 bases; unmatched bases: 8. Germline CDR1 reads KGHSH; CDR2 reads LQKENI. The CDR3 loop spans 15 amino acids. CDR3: CASSPTGDRTGELFF. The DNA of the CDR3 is TGTGCCAGCTCCCCGACAGGGGATCGGACCGGGGAGCTGTTTTTT.

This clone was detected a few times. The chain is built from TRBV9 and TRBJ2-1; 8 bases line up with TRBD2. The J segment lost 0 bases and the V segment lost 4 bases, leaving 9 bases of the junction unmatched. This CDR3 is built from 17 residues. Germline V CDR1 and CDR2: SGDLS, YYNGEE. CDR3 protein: CASSSMPAGVSYNEQFF. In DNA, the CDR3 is TGTGCCAGCAGCTCAATGCCAGCGGGAGTCTCCTACAATGAGCAGTTCTTC.

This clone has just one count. CDR3 bases: TGTGCCAGCTCCCCGGGGGGGGGAGGCAATCAGCCCCAGCATTTT. This codes for CASSPGGGGNQPQHF. The V and J genes are TRBV7-3 and TRBJ1-5; TRBD1 might be the D (5 bases). The V gene's germline CDR1 is SGHTA and CDR2 FQGTGA. This CDR3 region has 15 residues. Deletions cut 8 bases from V and 2 bases from J, with 16 bases between.

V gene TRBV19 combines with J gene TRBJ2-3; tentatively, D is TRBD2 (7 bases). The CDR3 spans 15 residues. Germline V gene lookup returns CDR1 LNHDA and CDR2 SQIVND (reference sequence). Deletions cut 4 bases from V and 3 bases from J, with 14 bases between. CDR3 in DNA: TGTGCCAGTAGTAACCGGGGGGCCTTGACAGATACGCAGTATTTT. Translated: CASSNRGALTDTQYF.

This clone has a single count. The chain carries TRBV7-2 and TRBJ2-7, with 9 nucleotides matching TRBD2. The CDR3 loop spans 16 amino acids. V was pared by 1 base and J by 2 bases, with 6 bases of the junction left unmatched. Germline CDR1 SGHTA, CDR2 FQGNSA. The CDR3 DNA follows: TGTGCCAGCAGCTTAGGAGCGGGGGGCAACCCCTACGAGCAGTACTTC. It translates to CASSLGAGGNPYEQYF.

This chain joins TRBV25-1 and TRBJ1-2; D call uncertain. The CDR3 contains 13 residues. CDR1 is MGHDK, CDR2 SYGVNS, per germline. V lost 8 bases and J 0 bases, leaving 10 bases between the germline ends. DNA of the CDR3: TGTGCCAGCCTTCCGCCAGCTAACTATGGCTACACCTTC. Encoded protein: CASLPPANYGYTF.

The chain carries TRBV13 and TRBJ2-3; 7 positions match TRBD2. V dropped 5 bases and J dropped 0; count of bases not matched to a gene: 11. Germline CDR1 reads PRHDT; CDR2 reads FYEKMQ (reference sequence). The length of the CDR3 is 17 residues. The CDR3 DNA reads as TGTGCCAGCAGCCCCCTTTTGGGGGGGACTAGCACAGATACGCAGTATTTT. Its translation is CASSPLLGGTSTDTQYF.